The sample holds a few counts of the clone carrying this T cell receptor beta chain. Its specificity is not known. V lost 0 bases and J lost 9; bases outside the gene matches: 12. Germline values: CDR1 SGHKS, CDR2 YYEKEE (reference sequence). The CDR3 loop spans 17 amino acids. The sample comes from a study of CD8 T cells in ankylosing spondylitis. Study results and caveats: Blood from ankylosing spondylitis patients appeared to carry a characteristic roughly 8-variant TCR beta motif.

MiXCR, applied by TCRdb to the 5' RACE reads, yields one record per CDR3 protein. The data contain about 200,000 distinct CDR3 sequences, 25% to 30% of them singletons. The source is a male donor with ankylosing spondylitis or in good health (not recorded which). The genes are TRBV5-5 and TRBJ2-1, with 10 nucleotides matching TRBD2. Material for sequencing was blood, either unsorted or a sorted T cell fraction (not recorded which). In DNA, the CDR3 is TGTGCCAGCAGCTTGGTGGCTAGCGGGAGTAGAGGGGGTGAGCAGTTCTTC. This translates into CASSLVASGSRGGEQFF.